These T cell receptor beta chains were read from a single sample in a study of shared clonotypes between healthy human individuals. Clones were read by immunoSEQ multiplex PCR, and TCRdb kept only the in-frame ones, dropping some. The sample holds some 800,000 clones, 90% to 95% seen once. The source material was naive CD8+ T cells sorted from blood. These receptor sequences come from a man aged 25-45 years in good health. Both conserved end residues are trimmed from each CDR3. The size entry is marked missing in some rows and otherwise reads once, few, many or a size class.

>TRBV4-1|-|TRBJ2-7
ASSRAVSGGTYEQY
>TRBV6-1|-|TRBJ2-7
ASSEFLGLSRTYEQY
>TRBV7-2|once|TRBJ2-7
ASSPGVAGVYEQY
>TRBV25-1|-|TRBJ2-5
ASRGETQY
>TRBV5-5|few|TRBJ1-4
ASSPSGVEEKLF
>TRBV6-1|-|TRBJ1-5
ASSAAGVGQPQH
>TRBV7-6|-|TRBJ2-3
ASSFTPEEREITDTQY
>TRBV11-2|-|TRBJ2-1
ASSWGQGYNEQF
>TRBV7-9|-|TRBJ2-3
ASSLPGLAGDRTDTQY
>TRBV19|-|TRBJ2-1
ASSIIWSRGAEQF
>TRBV27|-|TRBJ1-2
ASSLSPFRYGYT
>TRBV29-1|-|TRBJ2-1
SAAGISYNEQF
>TRBV5-4|-|TRBJ2-5
ASSEGLAGAETQY
>TRBV6-6|-|TRBJ2-1
ASTELGTANEQF
>TRBV27|-|TRBJ2-7
ASSFTHSYEQY
>TRBV2|few|TRBJ1-1
ASRETGMGDTEAF
>TRBV19|-|TRBJ1-3
ASSPPGTAGNTIY
>TRBV7-9|-|TRBJ2-7
ASSLWSGPHEQY
>TRBV7-9|-|TRBJ2-1
ASLARGDEQF
>TRBV2|-|TRBJ2-6
ASSDNLQLSSGANVLT
>TRBV30|-|TRBJ2-1
AWSGGGPLF
>TRBV28|-|TRBJ1-4
ASSQDSATNEKLF
>TRBV29-1|-|TRBJ2-3
SVEEGTAGTITDTQY
>TRBV7-6|-|TRBJ2-7
ASSLFSGTPYEQY
>TRBV28|-|TRBJ2-7
ASSLLTVHLFTVSYEQY
>TRBV2|-|TRBJ1-3
ASMPDSHSGNTIY
>TRBV12-5|-|TRBJ2-3
ASGFGQGLTDTQY
>TRBV9|-|TRBJ2-7
ASSVGQDSYEQY
>TRBV13|-|TRBJ2-1
ASSGLAHEQF
>TRBV29-1|-|TRBJ1-2
SVDGRDGYGYT
>TRBV11-3|once|TRBJ2-7
ASSGGGRTWEQY
>TRBV7-2|-|TRBJ2-5
ASSKPY
>TRBV4-1|-|TRBJ1-1
ASSPGNTEAF
>TRBV27|-|TRBJ2-5
ASSFGVQETQY
>TRBV29-1|once|TRBJ2-1
SLKGASGFYNEQL
>TRBV19|-|TRBJ1-2
ASSSLRGYT
>TRBV2|once|TRBJ1-2
ATAGRINYGYT
>TRBV4-1|-|TRBJ1-1
ASSLHVEAQVGTEAF
>TRBV7-9|-|TRBJ2-7
ASSNPVGSGRYNEQY
>TRBV5-4|-|TRBJ2-3
ASSGDTDTQY
>TRBV9|-|TRBJ2-7
ASSPTGGGDGYEQY
>TRBV27|-|TRBJ1-5
ASSHRDRGDQPQH
>TRBV19|once|TRBJ2-7
ASSPTGYHYEQY
>TRBV27|-|TRBJ2-1
ASSYYTSGTGFYNEQF
>TRBV27|-|TRBJ2-1
ASSLAGIGDNEQF